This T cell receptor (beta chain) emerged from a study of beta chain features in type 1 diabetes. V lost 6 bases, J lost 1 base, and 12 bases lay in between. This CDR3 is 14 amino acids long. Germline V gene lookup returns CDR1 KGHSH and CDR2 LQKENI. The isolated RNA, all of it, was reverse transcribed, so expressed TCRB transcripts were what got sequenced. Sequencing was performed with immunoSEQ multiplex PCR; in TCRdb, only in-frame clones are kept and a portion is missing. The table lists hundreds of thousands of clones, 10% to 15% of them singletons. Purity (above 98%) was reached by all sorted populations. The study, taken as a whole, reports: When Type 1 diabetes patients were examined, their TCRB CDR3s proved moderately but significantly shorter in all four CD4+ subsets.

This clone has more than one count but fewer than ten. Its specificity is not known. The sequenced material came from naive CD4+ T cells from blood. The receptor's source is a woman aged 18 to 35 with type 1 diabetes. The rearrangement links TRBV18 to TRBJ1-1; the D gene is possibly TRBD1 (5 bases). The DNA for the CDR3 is TGTGCCAGCTCCTCAACAGGACCGAACACTGAAGCTTTCTTT. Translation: CASSSTGPNTEAFF.